A selection of T cell receptor beta chains follows, all from one sample in a study of cytomegalovirus exposure and HLA in healthy donors. The repertoire was sequenced with immunoSEQ multiplex PCR; TCRdb's copy has only in-frame clones and lacks some. The repertoire includes some 260,000 clones, roughly nine tenths of them detected once, and 9.5% to 15% sits in the top ten. Sequencing input: PBMCs. The source is a man aged 18 to 30 in good health and CMV-seropositive. CDR3s include the opening cysteine and the closing phenylalanine or tryptophan. Clone sizes are given selectively: once, few, many, or a class where the clone is expanded.

abundance	v_gene	j_gene	CDR3aa
NA	TRBV2	TRBJ2-7	CASSEAPDTTYEQYF
NA	TRBV2	TRBJ2-7	CASSEPGTYEQYF
NA	TRBV19	TRBJ2-7	CASAPGLAGYEQYF
NA	TRBV18	TRBJ1-1	CASSPLGTNTEAFF
NA	TRBV5-1	TRBJ1-1	CASSQAMMETEAFF
NA	TRBV9	TRBJ2-3	CASSDRTSGFTDTQYF
NA	TRBV4-2	TRBJ2-1	CASSQERSGQRRLNEQFF
once	TRBV7-9	TRBJ2-2	CASSSDVAGELFF
NA	TRBV5-4	TRBJ1-1	CASSREVNTEAFF
NA	TRBV4-1	TRBJ2-7	CASSPLLAGGIYEQYF
NA	TRBV4-1	TRBJ2-2	CASSPASGSAGELFF
NA	TRBV2	TRBJ2-7	CASSEVTPKVDEQYF
NA	TRBV6-5	TRBJ1-1	CASSYGQNTEAFF
NA	TRBV6-1	TRBJ1-1	CASSELEADTEAFF
NA	TRBV15	TRBJ1-2	CATSRDTGHYGYTF
NA	TRBV6-5	TRBJ1-5	CASSSTGKSQPQHF
NA	TRBV7-2	TRBJ1-5	CASSLVWGNNQPQHF
NA	TRBV25-1	TRBJ1-1	CASSAMTSANTEAFF
few	TRBV28	TRBJ1-1	CASSLRQGLNTEAFF
NA	TRBV29-1	TRBJ2-1	CSVTTSSYNEQFF
once	TRBV10-3	TRBJ2-7	CASGQGAQEQYF
NA	TRBV27	TRBJ2-2	CASRRFGLAGATGELFF
NA	TRBV9	TRBJ1-3	CASSVGAGTNSGNTIYF
NA	TRBV7-6	TRBJ2-7	CASSSGLWGGYEQYF
NA	TRBV28	TRBJ2-1	CASSLSFQGVRNEQFF
NA	TRBV2	TRBJ1-1	CASRSDRMNTEAFF
once	TRBV7-6	TRBJ1-5	CASSLLGFSNQPQHF
NA	TRBV11-2	TRBJ2-4	CASSLGASLAKNIQYF
NA	TRBV7-6	TRBJ2-1	CASSFGGGNEQFF
NA	TRBV4-1	TRBJ2-7	CASSQLGAGVYEQYF
NA	TRBV29-1	TRBJ1-1	CSARQGPNTEAFF
few	TRBV27	TRBJ2-3	CASSSAGVSDTQYF
NA	TRBV7-9	TRBJ2-2	CASRPNPDRYANTGELFF
NA	TRBV18	TRBJ1-2	CASSPGLLHGYTF
NA	TRBV19	TRBJ2-3	CASGGSGDTQYF
NA	TRBV5-1	TRBJ2-7	CASRDRGGYEQYF
NA	TRBV4-1	TRBJ1-5	CASSQEGSNQPQHF
NA	TRBV20-1	TRBJ1-2	CSASGSYGYTF
NA	TRBV29-1	TRBJ2-6	CSVALPGTVNVLTF
NA	TRBV30	TRBJ2-1	CAWSPRFASGDNEQFF
NA	TRBV28	TRBJ1-4	CASRGTNEKLFF